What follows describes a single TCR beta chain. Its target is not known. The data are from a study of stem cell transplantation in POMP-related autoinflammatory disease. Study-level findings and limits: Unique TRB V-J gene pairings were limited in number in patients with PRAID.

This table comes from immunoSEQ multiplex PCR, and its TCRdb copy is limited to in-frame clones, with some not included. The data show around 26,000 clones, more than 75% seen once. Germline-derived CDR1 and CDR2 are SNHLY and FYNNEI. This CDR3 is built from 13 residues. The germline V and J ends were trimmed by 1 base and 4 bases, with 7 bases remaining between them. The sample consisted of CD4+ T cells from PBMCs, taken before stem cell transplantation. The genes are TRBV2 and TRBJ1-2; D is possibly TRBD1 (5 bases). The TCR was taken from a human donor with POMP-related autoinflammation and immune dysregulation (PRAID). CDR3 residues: CASSEGTFYGYTF. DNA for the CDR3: TGTGCCAGCAGTGAAGGGACATTCTATGGCTACACCTTC.